This T cell receptor beta chain was captured by sequencing in a study of response to subunit inactivated influenza vaccine. Study results and limitations: T cells newly recruited by each seasonal influenza vaccination are few, the authors suggested.

Concerning this clonotype itself: Its matching antigen is unknown. One end of the junction fails to match germline, which may point to a read error.

Germline V CDR1 and CDR2: DFQATT, SNEGSKA (reference sequence). The CDR3 sequence is 16 residues long. TCRdb ran MiXCR on the RT-PCR reads and lists one entry per CDR3 protein. The top ten hold approximately 10% of the sample, which has around 520,000 distinct CDR3 sequences, approximately 10% seen once. The sample was PBMCs from blood, taken on the day of vaccination. The sequence was obtained from a man in his forties or fifties who received an inactivated influenza vaccine. This chain links TRBV20-1 with TRBJ2-5; 14 bases align to TRBD2. DNA for the CDR3: TGCTGTGCTAGAGGGACTAGCGGGAGTCTCCAAGAGACCCAGTACTTC. As protein: CCARGTSGSLQETQYF.